A selection of T cell receptor beta chains follows, all from one sample in a study of cytomegalovirus exposure and HLA in healthy donors. Sequenced by immunoSEQ multiplex PCR; TCRdb stores in-frame clones only, minus some. This table has around 120,000 clones, around 87% appearing once. Sequencing used PBMCs. These receptors all stem from a woman aged 18-35 years in good health and CMV-seropositive. The conserved cysteine and the conserved F or W are not part of the CDR3 here. Fields, in order: J gene, V gene, CDR3 protein.

>TRBJ2-6|TRBV19
ASSIPGESSGANVLT
>TRBJ2-7|TRBV13
ASSLYREGGAYEQY
>TRBJ2-5|TRBV5-1
ASSSGLGETQY
>TRBJ2-2|TRBV5-1
ASSLTSGGPTGELF
>TRBJ1-5|TRBV27
ASSFVGGSQGPQH
>TRBJ2-7|TRBV30
AWRSSGIYEQY
>TRBJ2-5|TRBV29-1
SVTEGWVFETQY
>TRBJ2-7|TRBV18
ASSPTAGGGEQY
>TRBJ1-4|TRBV5-1
ASSRDSATNEKLF
>TRBJ1-1|TRBV4-1
ASELGGGQMNTEAF
>TRBJ1-1|TRBV13
ASSRTGTEAF
>TRBJ2-3|TRBV27
ASSPDRADTQY
>TRBJ1-1|TRBV15
ATSRGYDTEAF
>TRBJ2-2|TRBV9
ASSSGPPTGELF
>TRBJ1-2|TRBV6-1
ASSEAGQEYGYT
>TRBJ1-6|TRBV18
ASSPTGERSPLH
>TRBJ2-7|TRBV7-2
ASSTSSGRALNSVYEQY
>TRBJ1-1|TRBV4-2
ASSQGEGYTEAF
>TRBJ2-5|TRBV5-1
ASRSGVVETQY
>TRBJ1-1|TRBV5-1
ASSWAGTPGAEAF
>TRBJ1-1|TRBV5-1
ASSLNGVLAEAF